This entry features one T cell receptor (beta chain) sequence. Its antigen is as yet unknown. This sample includes further DNA sequences coding for the same CDR3. The data stem from a study of T cell responses to AZD1222 COVID-19 vaccine. Analyses pooled second doses at about 4 or about 12 weeks. Measured with immunoSEQ multiplex PCR; TCRdb has only the in-frame clones, and not every one. The sample records 150,000 to 200,000 clones, approximately 91% being singletons. The V and J ends lost 0 bases and 0 bases respectively, with 4 bases between them. The CDR3 covers 15 residues. Germline V gives CDR1 SGDLS, CDR2 YYNGEE. Points from the study as a whole: There were repertoire samples only from the period after the peak T cell response. It should be noted that donors were predominantly white British and more often female, and clonal diversity was possibly underestimated.

The receptor's source is an adult who received the AZD1222 COVID-19 vaccine. The gene calls are TRBV9 and TRBJ1-6; D gene ambiguous. The starting material was peripheral blood, obtained 28 days after the second AZD1222 dose. This chain's CDR3 is CASSVGSSYNSPLHF. DNA for the CDR3: TGTGCCAGCAGCGTAGGGAGCTCCTATAATTCACCCCTCCACTTT.